This T cell receptor (beta chain) was observed in a study of T cell changes during pregnancy in multiple sclerosis. The CDR3 sequence is 15 residues long. Germline assignment: CDR1 MNHEY and CDR2 SMNVEV (reference sequence). V lost 7 bases and J lost 5, with 19 bases in between. The method was immunoSEQ multiplex PCR; TCRdb's version includes in-frame clones alone and lacks a portion of them. Of tens of thousands of clones listed, roughly 90% are singletons. The clonotype was recovered from a female donor with multiple sclerosis, enrolled in a pregnancy study. The material sequenced was peripheral blood, taken in the first trimester of pregnancy. The V gene is TRBV27, the J gene TRBJ2-3, with TRBD1 as a possible D gene (5 bases). CDR3 region: CASNLPGQRGDTQYF. For the CDR3, the DNA is TGTGCCAGCAACTTGCCGGGCCAAAGGGGAGATACGCAGTATTTT.